This TCR beta chain was recovered during a study of T cells in Graves' hyperthyroidism and ophthalmopathy. Comment on this clonotype: Its antigen is unidentified.

Diagnosing involved the use of clinical symptoms, serum thyroxine and TRAb, thyroid ultrasound and orbital computed tomography. Authors of the study amplified TCR beta CDR3 regions from RNA transcripts. RT-PCR in the first round (using the HTBI primer set) targeted the TCR CDR3. In TCRdb, the multiplex PCR reads were re-called with MiXCR into one record per CDR3 protein. The data hold approximately 700,000 distinct CDR3 sequences, with roughly 46% observed a single time. This CDR3 has 12 residues. Germline CDR1 and CDR2: SQVTM and ANQGSEA. With 8 bases clipped from V and 4 bases from J, the junction kept 6 bases outside the gene matches. The study, taken as a whole, reports: Most thyroid clonotypes with frequency above 0.001 were detected in blood. The model predicted ophthalmopathy a median around 6.5 months before onset.

This clonotype was sampled from an adult man with Graves' disease, either hyperthyroidism or ophthalmopathy (not recorded which). The chain recombines TRBV29-1 with TRBJ2-7, with 9 bases matching TRBD1. The sequenced sample consisted of peripheral blood or thyroid tissue (not recorded which). This CDR3 reads CSTRDRAYEQYF. The CDR3 DNA reads TGCAGCACCCGGGACAGGGCGTACGAGCAGTACTTC.